This TCR beta chain stems from a study of post-analysis software for immune sequencing data. Study summary: The courses of disease that were included comprised relapsing-remitting, secondary progressive and progressive-relapsing multiple sclerosis. Study observations and caveats: The F measure placed samples prepared in the same batch into strongly shared clusters. Controls had significantly higher normalized Chao1 diversity than multiple sclerosis patients.

Unique molecular identifiers were built into the TCR beta cDNA libraries. T cells numbering roughly 1 to 10 million yielded cDNA molecules that totaled some 500,000. MiXCR was run by TCRdb on the PCR reads, yielding one entry per CDR3 protein. The sample has roughly 600,000 distinct CDR3 sequences; roughly 40% are singletons. For this clonotype: Its antigen is currently unknown.

The receptor was isolated from a girl under 18 with multiple sclerosis. Input material: blood.

The CDR3 region has the DNA TGTGCCAGCAGTCCGGACATTAGCTCCTACAATGAGCAGTTCTTC. Its translation: CASSPDISSYNEQFF. This sequence joins TRBV11-3 and TRBJ2-1; possibly TRBD1 for D (5 bases). The V end was cut by 6 bases, the J end by 0 bases, with 12 bases between. Germline V CDR1 and CDR2: SGHNT, YENEEA. The CDR3 is made up of 15 amino acids.